Each of the 16 T cell receptor beta chains below was sequenced from the same sample in a study of naive and memory T cell subsets. Study results and caveats: A few larger clonotypes appeared in naive repertoires, especially CD8, possibly memory cells re-expressing CD45RA.

No antigen has been identified for these receptors. The beta constant-region primer was an equimolar mix of two oligonucleotides covering TRBC1 and TRBC2. Ligated cDNA was amplified by four rounds of PCR with nested alpha and beta constant-region primers and SP2. TCRdb independently ran MiXCR on the UMI-ligation and nested PCR reads; one entry per CDR3 protein. The profile covers 130,000 to 150,000 distinct CDR3 sequences, with about 23% appearing a single time and around 0.11% taken by the ten largest. The material sequenced was naive CD4+ T cells from blood. Receptor source: a human donor in good health.

This clonotype was detected only a few times. V is TRBV7-9 and J is TRBJ2-1; TRBD2 matches 8 bases. This CDR3 spans 15 amino acids. The germline CDR1 and CDR2 sequences are SEHNR and FQNEAQ (reference sequence). V gave up 6 bases and J gave up 4 bases; unmatched junction bases: 8. The chain's CDR3 is CASRVRAGAYNEQFF. CDR3 DNA sequence: TGTGCCAGCAGGGTACGAGCGGGAGCGTACAATGAGCAGTTCTTC.

This sequence joins TRBV27 and TRBJ1-1; D unresolved. V was pared by 8 bases and J by 5 bases, with 15 bases between. Germline V gene data show CDR1 as MNHEY and CDR2 as SMNVEV (reference sequence). The CDR3 length is 13 residues. The CDR3 is CASARQVWTEAFF. CDR3 coding DNA: TGTGCCAGCGCGCGCCAGGTCTGGACTGAAGCTTTCTTT.

J is TRBJ2-7 and V is TRBV27, with D perhaps assigned TRBD1 or TRBD2 (5 bases each). The germline CDR1 and CDR2 sequences are MNHEY and SMNVEV (reference sequence). Trimming removed 10 bases from V and 3 bases from J, with 13 bases in between. The CDR3 runs 12 residues. The CDR3 loop reads CATAERGYEQYF. Written as DNA, the CDR3 is TGTGCCACCGCCGAGAGGGGCTACGAGCAGTACTTC.

This clonotype was observed a few times. This sequence joins TRBV29-1 and TRBJ2-7; 9 nucleotides line up with TRBD2. CDR3 size: 14 residues. Unmatched junction bases numbered 10, after V lost 8 bases and J lost 2 bases. In germline, CDR1 is SQVTM, CDR2 ANQGSEA. CDR3 nucleotides: TGCAGCTTTGTCAATAGCGGGAGTGCCTACGAGCAGTACTTC. It codes for CSFVNSGSAYEQYF.

This clonotype occurred once. The rearrangement uses TRBV18 and TRBJ1-1; D gene unclear. CDR3 length: 12 residues. Germline V lookup: CDR1 KGHSH, CDR2 LQKENI. Trimming cost V 5 bases and J 5 bases, with 9 bases left between them. The CDR3 DNA reads TGTGCCAGCTCAATGATTTCGACTGAAGCTTTCTTT. Residues: CASSMISTEAFF.

Only a few counts were recorded for this clonotype. J is TRBJ2-3 and V is TRBV3-1; TRBD1 might be the D (5 bases). V lost 5 bases and J lost 0, with 15 bases in between. CDR3 size: 16 residues. Germline assignment: CDR1 LGHDT and CDR2 YNNKEL (reference sequence). The CDR3 here is CASSFLGAKSTDTQYF. CDR3 DNA: TGTGCCAGCAGCTTCCTTGGGGCGAAGAGCACAGATACGCAGTATTTT.

Only a few counts were recorded for this clonotype. The CDR3 DNA reads TGCAGTGCTGGTCGACGTGGGATCAGCACAGATACGCAGTATTTT. Its translation is CSAGRRGISTDTQYF. The chain carries TRBV20-1 and TRBJ2-3; no firm D call. Per germline, CDR1 DFQATT and CDR2 SNEGSKA (reference sequence). The CDR3 contains 15 residues. V lost 5 bases to trimming and J lost 0 bases, with 15 bases between them.

In this sample, this clonotype turned up many times. The chain joins TRBV12-3 or TRBV12-4 to TRBJ2-1; the match to TRBD1 covers 12 bases. V was clipped by 3 bases and J by 8 bases; unmatched bases: 2. The CDR3 totals 14 residues. Here the CDR3 DNA reads TGTGCCAGCAGTTTGGGACAGGGGGCTCATGAGCAGTTCTTC. It codes for CASSLGQGAHEQFF.

This clonotype has only a few counts. V gene TRBV30 combines with J gene TRBJ1-1; D call uncertain. Per the germline V gene, CDR1 is GTSNPN and CDR2 is SVGIG (reference sequence). The V end was cut by 3 bases, the J end by 3 bases, with 14 bases between. This CDR3 has 14 amino acids. CDR3 nucleotide sequence: TGTGCCTGGAGAAGTTCGGGATTTGACACTGAAGCTTTCTTT. This translates into CAWRSSGFDTEAFF.

This clonotype appeared a few times. The genes are TRBV6-6 and TRBJ2-1; 8 bases map to TRBD1. This CDR3 region has 15 residues. V trimming: 6 bases; J trimming: 7 bases; junction bases outside the gene matches: 11. Germline-derived CDR1 and CDR2 are MNHNY and SVGAGI (reference sequence). The CDR3 DNA reads TGTGCCAGCAGCCACACCCGACAGGGGAGGAATGAGCAGTTCTTC. Translating gives CASSHTRQGRNEQFF.

The rearrangement uses TRBV28 and TRBJ2-7; D unresolved. The CDR3 runs to 14 residues. V shed 3 bases and J shed 3 bases, with 12 bases lying between them. Germline V gene sequence: CDR1 MDHEN, CDR2 SYDVKM. CDR3 sequence reads: CASSFGGNLYEQYF. Here the CDR3 DNA reads TGTGCCAGCAGTTTTGGCGGCAACCTCTACGAGCAGTACTTC.

This clonotype was seen many times. CDR3 loop: CSARVVTSGRNEQFF. The CDR3 nucleotides read TGCAGTGCTAGGGTGGTCACTAGCGGGAGAAATGAGCAGTTCTTC. The J gene is TRBJ2-1, the V gene TRBV20-1; TRBD2 aligns across 11 bases. The CDR3 extends over 15 amino acids. V lost 3 bases and J lost 7; bases outside the gene matches: 8. Germline CDR1 reads DFQATT; CDR2 reads SNEGSKA (reference sequence).

This clonotype was seen ten or more times. This sequence joins TRBV20-1 and TRBJ2-7, with D possibly TRBD1 on 7 matching bases. Trimming left V 2 bases short and J 5 bases short, with 13 bases between. This CDR3 comprises 13 residues. Germline-derived CDR1 and CDR2 are DFQATT and SNEGSKA (reference sequence). The CDR3 DNA follows: TGCAGTGCTAGATTCCAGGGGGGAGACGAGCAGTACTTC. It specifies CSARFQGGDEQYF.

This clonotype was seen only once. The chain is built from TRBV4-2 and TRBJ1-2; no definite D call. The germline V gene encodes CDR1 LGHNA and CDR2 YNFKEQ. V lost 4 bases, J lost 0 bases, and 6 bases lay in between. The CDR3 is 13 amino acids. The DNA for the CDR3 is TGTGCCAGCAGCCGAGGATCTAACTATGGCTACACCTTC. It is translated as CASSRGSNYGYTF.

The chain links TRBV14 to TRBJ2-1; D remains unclear. CDR3 length equals 16 residues. V dropped 0 bases and J dropped 3 bases, with 12 bases sitting between them. CDR1 is SGHDN and CDR2 is FVKESK in the germline V gene. Written as DNA, the CDR3 is TGTGCCAGCAGCCAAGAGGGCAGCAATGTCTACAATGAGCAGTTCTTC. It codes for CASSQEGSNVYNEQFF.

This clonotype has more than one count but fewer than ten. V gene TRBV27 combines with J gene TRBJ2-7, with D perhaps matching TRBD1 or TRBD2 (6 bases each). Germline V lookup: CDR1 MNHEY, CDR2 SMNVEV (reference sequence). The CDR3 is 21 residues long. V lost 6 bases, J lost 0 bases, and 33 bases lay in between. This CDR3 is CASRGMNSGRWGGGHSYEQYF. The CDR3 coding sequence is TGTGCCAGCAGGGGGATGAACTCGGGACGGTGGGGTGGGGGGCACTCCTACGAGCAGTACTTC.